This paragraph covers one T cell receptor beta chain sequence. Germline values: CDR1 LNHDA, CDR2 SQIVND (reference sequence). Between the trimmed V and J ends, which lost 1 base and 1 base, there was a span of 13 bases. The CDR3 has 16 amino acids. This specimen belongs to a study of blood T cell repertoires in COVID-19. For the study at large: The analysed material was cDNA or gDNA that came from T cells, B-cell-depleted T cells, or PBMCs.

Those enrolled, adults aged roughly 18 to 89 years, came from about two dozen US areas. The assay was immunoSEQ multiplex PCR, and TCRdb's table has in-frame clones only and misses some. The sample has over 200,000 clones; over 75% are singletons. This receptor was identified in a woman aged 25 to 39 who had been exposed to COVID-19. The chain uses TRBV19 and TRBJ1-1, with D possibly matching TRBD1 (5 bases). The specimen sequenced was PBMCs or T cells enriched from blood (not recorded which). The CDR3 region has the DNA TGTGCCAGTAGTATAGCAGTGACGGACAAGAACACTGAAGCTTTCTTT. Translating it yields CASSIAVTDKNTEAFF.